This entry concerns a single T cell receptor beta chain. The data are from a study of CD8 T cells in Susac syndrome. Sequencing of TCR beta, carried out with a high-throughput approach, was applied to CD8+ and CD4+ T cells from the blood. Those who served as multiple sclerosis controls were treatment-naive patients with stable or active relapsing-remitting disease. Negative isolation was used for CD8+ and CD4+ T cells, and FACS enrichment was applied to TEMRA cells. When the RNA was reverse transcribed, random hexamers were used with an input of roughly 0.45 to 1 ug. An immunoSEQ multiplex PCR amplified TCR beta CDR3 over 54 Vbeta and 13 Jbeta. TCRdb redid the calling of the immunoSEQ multiplex PCR reads with MiXCR, one entry per CDR3 protein. The data show 400,000 to 550,000 distinct CDR3 sequences, 85% to 90% seen once. V lost 5 bases to trimming and J lost 1 base, with 10 bases between them. The CDR3 spans 14 residues.

This sequence was found in a human donor with multiple sclerosis. This sequence joins TRBV12-3 or TRBV12-4 and TRBJ2-3; D is possibly TRBD1 (6 bases). Sequencing input: CD8+ T cells from PBMCs. The CDR3 region has the DNA TGTGCCAGCAGTAAAGGACAGCGCACAGATACGCAGTATTTT. Amino acids: CASSKGQRTDTQYF.